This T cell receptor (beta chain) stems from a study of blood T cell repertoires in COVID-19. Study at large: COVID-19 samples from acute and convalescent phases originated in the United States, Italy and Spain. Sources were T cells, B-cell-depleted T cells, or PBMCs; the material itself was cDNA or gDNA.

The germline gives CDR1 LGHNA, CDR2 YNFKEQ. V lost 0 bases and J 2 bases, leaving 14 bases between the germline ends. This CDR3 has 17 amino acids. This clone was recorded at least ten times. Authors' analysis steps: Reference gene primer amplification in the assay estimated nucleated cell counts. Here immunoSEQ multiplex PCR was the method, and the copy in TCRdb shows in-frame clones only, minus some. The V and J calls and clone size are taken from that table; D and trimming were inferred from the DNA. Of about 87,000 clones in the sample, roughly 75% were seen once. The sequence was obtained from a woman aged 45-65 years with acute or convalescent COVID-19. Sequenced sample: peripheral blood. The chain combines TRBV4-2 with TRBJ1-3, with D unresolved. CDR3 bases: TGTGCCAGCAGCCAAGATCTAGGCCTGAGGGCTGGAAACACCATATATTTT. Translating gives CASSQDLGLRAGNTIYF.